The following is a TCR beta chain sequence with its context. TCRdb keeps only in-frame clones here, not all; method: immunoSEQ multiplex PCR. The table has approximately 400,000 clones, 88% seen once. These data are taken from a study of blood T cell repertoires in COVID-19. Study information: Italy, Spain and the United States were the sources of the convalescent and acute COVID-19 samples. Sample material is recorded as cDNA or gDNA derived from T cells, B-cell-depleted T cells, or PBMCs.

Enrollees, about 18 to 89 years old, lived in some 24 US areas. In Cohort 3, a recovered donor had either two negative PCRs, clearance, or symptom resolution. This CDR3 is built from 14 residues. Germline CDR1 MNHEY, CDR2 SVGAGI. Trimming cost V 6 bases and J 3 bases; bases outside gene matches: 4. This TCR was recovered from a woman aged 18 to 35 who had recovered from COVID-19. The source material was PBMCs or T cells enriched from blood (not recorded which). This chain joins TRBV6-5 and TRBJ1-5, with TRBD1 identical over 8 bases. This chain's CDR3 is CASSAGQANQPQHF. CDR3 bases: TGTGCCAGCAGCGCGGGACAGGCCAATCAGCCCCAGCATTTT.